The rows below give T cell receptor beta chains drawn from one sample of a study of CD4 T cells in relation to SARS-CoV-2 and coronaviruses. Generated by immunoSEQ multiplex PCR, the TCRdb table keeps only in-frame clones and is missing some. The data hold tens of thousands of clones, with 80% to 90% observed a single time. The sample consisted of memory CD4+ T cells from PBMCs. The source is an adult with COVID-19. Both conserved end residues are part of each CDR3. Fields, in order: clone size, V gene, D gene, J gene, CDR3 protein, CDR3 DNA. D genes are given only for firm matches. Rows may omit the clone size; those that give it use once, few, many or a size class.

.	TRBV28	.	TRBJ2-3	CASSQSTDTQYF	TGTGCCAGCAGTCAAAGCACAGATACGCAGTATTTT
.	TRBV27	.	TRBJ1-5	CASSREGASNQPQHF	TGTGCCAGCAGCCGGGAAGGGGCGAGCAATCAGCCCCAGCATTTT
once	TRBV6-5	.	TRBJ2-3	CASFVGDGTDTQYF	TGTGCCAGCTTTGTGGGAGATGGGACAGATACGCAGTATTTT
.	TRBV24-1	TRBD2	TRBJ2-1	CATSDRLAGMIDEQFF	TGTGCCACCAGTGACCGACTAGCGGGCATGATAGATGAGCAGTTCTTC
.	TRBV29-1	TRBD1	TRBJ2-5	CSVGGQGGETQYF	TGCAGCGTTGGGGGACAGGGAGGAGAGACCCAGTACTTC
.	TRBV2	.	TRBJ2-5	CASSFRDHQETQYF	TGTGCCAGCAGTTTCCGGGACCATCAAGAGACCCAGTACTTC
.	TRBV3-1/TRBV3-2	.	TRBJ1-5	CASSQQVSNQPQHF	TGTGCCAGCAGCCAACAGGTTAGCAATCAGCCCCAGCATTTT
.	TRBV7-2	.	TRBJ2-7	CASSLAMGSYEQYF	TGTGCCAGCAGCTTAGCGATGGGTTCATACGAGCAGTACTTC
.	TRBV19	.	TRBJ1-1	CASSIEGQNTEAFF	TGTGCCAGTAGTATAGAGGGCCAGAACACTGAAGCTTTCTTT
.	TRBV7-9	TRBD2	TRBJ2-2	CASSPRTSGSGGELFF	TGTGCCAGCAGCCCTCGGACTAGCGGGAGCGGCGGGGAGCTGTTTTTT